A selection of T cell receptor beta chains follows, all from one sample in a study of STAT3 mutations in large granular lymphocyte leukemia. Profiled with immunoSEQ multiplex PCR; TCRdb holds only in-frame clones, not every one. The data show around 10,000 clones, roughly 54% seen once. Input material: peripheral blood mononuclear cells. The origin of the receptors is a boy between 10 and 17 years old with T-cell large granular lymphocyte leukemia. Some clones in this sample may be carry-over from other donors' samples. The CDR3 runs from the conserved cysteine through the conserved F or W. D genes are given only for firm matches. Rows give clone size only sometimes, using once, few, many, or a class for an expanded clone.

CDR3 protein | CDR3 DNA | J gene | CDR3 length | V gene | clone size | D gene
CASRPTTGVNEQFF | TGCGCCAGCAGACCTACCACGGGGGTCAATGAGCAGTTCTTC | TRBJ2-1 | 14 | TRBV5-1 | - | -
CSVEGLAAPYGYTF | TGCAGCGTTGAAGGCCTCGCGGCCCCCTATGGCTACACCTTC | TRBJ1-2 | 14 | TRBV29-1 | once | -
CAARDTPAGEQYF | TGTGCCGCCCGGGACACCCCAGCAGGGGAGCAGTACTTC | TRBJ2-7 | 13 | TRBV30 | - | -
CASSSEGTPLHF | TGTGCCAGCAGTTCGGAGGGGACACCCCTCCACTTT | TRBJ1-6 | 12 | TRBV6-1 | - | -
CASSLVSSSTDTQYF | TGCGCCAGCAGCTTGGTGTCCTCTAGCACAGATACGCAGTATTTT | TRBJ2-3 | 15 | TRBV5-1 | few | -
CASSSGLEETQYF | TGTGCCAGCAGTTCCGGACTAGAAGAGACCCAGTACTTC | TRBJ2-5 | 13 | TRBV5-4 | few | TRBD2
CSGSRYLNTEAFF | TGCAGCGGGAGTCGGTATTTGAACACTGAAGCTTTCTTT | TRBJ1-1 | 13 | TRBV29-1 | - | -
CASSPTGGRVEQFF | TGTGCCAGCAGCCCGACAGGGGGAAGGGTTGAGCAGTTCTTC | TRBJ2-1 | 14 | TRBV11-3 | - | TRBD1
CASSQDGGRYNEQFF | TGTGCCAGCAGCCAAGATGGAGGGCGTTACAATGAGCAGTTCTTC | TRBJ2-1 | 15 | TRBV4-2 | - | -
CASSLPTAPSGETQYF | TGTGCCAGCAGCTTGCCGACGGCGCCCTCTGGGGAGACCCAGTACTTC | TRBJ2-5 | 16 | TRBV5-6 | - | -
CASSTGTNPYEQYF | TGTGCCAGCAGCACCGGGACTAACCCCTACGAGCAGTACTTC | TRBJ2-7 | 14 | TRBV28 | - | TRBD2
CASSHDTKWETQYF | TGTGCCAGCAGCCATGACACGAAATGGGAGACCCAGTACTTC | TRBJ2-5 | 14 | TRBV7-9 | - | -
CATRQAEIDTQYF | TGCGCCACCCGCCAAGCCGAAATAGATACGCAGTATTTT | TRBJ2-3 | 13 | TRBV5-1 | - | -
CASSELGGSGITDTQYF | TGTGCCAGCAGTGAACTGGGCGGTAGCGGGATCACAGATACGCAGTATTTT | TRBJ2-3 | 17 | TRBV6-1 | - | TRBD2
CASSPGQVSSPLHF | TGTGCCAGCAGCCCGGGACAGGTTTCTTCACCCCTCCACTTT | TRBJ1-6 | 14 | TRBV5-4 | - | TRBD1
CASSYDQGKYEQYF | TGTGCCAGCAGTTACGACCAGGGGAAGTACGAGCAGTACTTC | TRBJ2-7 | 14 | TRBV6-6 | - | -
CASSPGLGREETQYF | TGTGCCAGCTCACCTGGACTAGGCAGGGAAGAGACCCAGTACTTC | TRBJ2-5 | 15 | TRBV18 | - | TRBD2
CASSLEGFGVGEKLFF | TGTGCCAGCAGCTTAGAGGGATTCGGGGTCGGGGAAAAACTGTTTTTT | TRBJ1-4 | 16 | TRBV7-9 | - | -
CASTSGLPSPQHF | TGTGCCAGCACCTCCGGGCTACCCTCGCCCCAGCATTTT | TRBJ1-5 | 13 | TRBV6-5 | medium-sized | -
CASSSRVQPLHF | TGTGCCAGCAGTTCCAGGGTTCAGCCCCTCCACTTT | TRBJ1-6 | 12 | TRBV27 | - | -
CAWSAGGVVNTEAFF | TGTGCCTGGAGTGCGGGGGGAGTAGTAAACACTGAAGCTTTCTTT | TRBJ1-1 | 15 | TRBV30 | - | -
CASSLVSVDTQYF | TGTGCCAGCAGTTTGGTGTCTGTTGATACGCAGTATTTT | TRBJ2-3 | 13 | TRBV27 | - | -
CASAGADTEAFF | TGCGCCAGCGCCGGGGCAGACACTGAAGCTTTCTTT | TRBJ1-1 | 12 | TRBV5-1 | - | -
CAWSVPIGSTLNQPQHF | TGTGCCTGGAGTGTACCCATCGGGAGTACCCTCAATCAGCCCCAGCATTTT | TRBJ1-5 | 17 | TRBV30 | - | -
CASSSKTRVGKNIQYF | TGTGCCAGCAGCTCCAAGACCCGGGTAGGAAAAAACATTCAGTACTTC | TRBJ2-4 | 16 | TRBV7-9 | once | -
CASQTTRELFF | TGTGCCAGCCAGACCACCCGGGAGCTGTTTTTT | TRBJ2-2 | 11 | TRBV2 | few | -
CASSLGPSADGKLFF | TGCGCCAGCAGCTTGGGGCCCTCGGCCGATGGAAAACTGTTTTTT | TRBJ1-4 | 15 | TRBV5-1 | - | -
CASSLAATTDTQYF | TGTGCCAGCAGCTTAGCCGCTACCACAGATACGCAGTATTTT | TRBJ2-3 | 14 | TRBV7-9 | - | -
CASSRGTGTVSNQPQHF | TGTGCCAGCAGCCGAGGAACGGGGACCGTCAGCAATCAGCCCCAGCATTTT | TRBJ1-5 | 17 | TRBV7-9 | - | -
CASSEVGAGASTDTQYF | TGTGCCAGCAGTGAAGTAGGGGCAGGGGCTAGCACAGATACGCAGTATTTT | TRBJ2-3 | 17 | TRBV6-1 | - | -
CASSALGNEQFF | TGTGCCAGCAGCGCTTTAGGCAATGAGCAGTTCTTC | TRBJ2-1 | 12 | TRBV6-1 | - | -
CASSLGGVRSNYEQYF | TGTGCCAGCAGTTTGGGAGGAGTCCGTTCGAACTACGAGCAGTACTTC | TRBJ2-7 | 16 | TRBV28 | - | -
CASSGGYSYEQYF | TGTGCCAGTAGTGGGGGATACTCCTACGAGCAGTACTTC | TRBJ2-7 | 13 | TRBV19 | - | -
CASSQDGTGGETQYF | TGTGCCAGCAGCCAAGACGGGACAGGGGGGGAGACCCAGTACTTC | TRBJ2-5 | 15 | TRBV4-2 | - | TRBD1
CSARDENYGYTF | TGCAGCGCCCGGGACGAAAACTATGGCTACACCTTC | TRBJ1-2 | 12 | TRBV29-1 | - | -
CASSFSTYGYTF | TGTGCCAGCAGCTTTTCGACTTATGGCTACACCTTC | TRBJ1-2 | 12 | TRBV7-2 | - | -
CASNSGTLSYGYTF | TGCGCCAGCAACTCCGGGACGCTCTCATATGGCTACACCTTC | TRBJ1-2 | 14 | TRBV5-1 | few | -
CASSLEAADTQYF | TGTGCCAGCAGCTTGGAGGCAGCAGATACGCAGTATTTT | TRBJ2-3 | 13 | TRBV5-4 | - | -
CAWSSTGSYEQYF | TGTGCCTGGAGTTCGACAGGGTCCTACGAGCAGTACTTC | TRBJ2-7 | 13 | TRBV30 | few | TRBD1
CASSGPGRGRDSYGYTF | TGTGCCAGCAGTGGCCCGGGACGGGGAAGAGATAGCTATGGCTACACCTTC | TRBJ1-2 | 17 | TRBV25-1 | few | -
CASSQSKEDRKDYGYTF | TGCGCCAGCAGTCAATCGAAGGAGGACAGGAAAGACTATGGCTACACCTTC | TRBJ1-2 | 17 | TRBV23-1 | few | TRBD1
CARTLYGSYQETQYF | TGTGCCAGAACCCTTTATGGGTCGTACCAAGAGACCCAGTACTTC | TRBJ2-5 | 15 | TRBV5-3 | - | -
CASSLGVGTTNEKLFF | TGTGCCAGCTCACTAGGAGTGGGAACAACTAATGAAAAACTGTTTTTT | TRBJ1-4 | 16 | TRBV18 | - | -
CASSQVLAGIQETQYF | TGCGCCAGCAGCCAAGTGCTAGCGGGGATCCAAGAGACCCAGTACTTC | TRBJ2-5 | 16 | TRBV4-1 | - | TRBD2
CASSEEGTYGYTF | TGCGCCAGCAGTGAGGAGGGGACGTATGGCTACACCTTC | TRBJ1-2 | 13 | TRBV10-2 | - | -
CASSLVPGREDSPLHF | TGTGCCAGCAGCTTAGTTCCAGGGAGAGAAGATTCACCCCTCCACTTT | TRBJ1-6 | 16 | TRBV7-9 | - | -
CASSSPGQGGGYTF | TGTGCCAGCAGCTCTCCGGGACAGGGAGGCGGCTACACCTTC | TRBJ1-2 | 14 | TRBV7-9 | - | TRBD1
CASSLGVSEPQHF | TGTGCCAGCAGCCTTGGGGTGTCGGAGCCCCAGCATTTT | TRBJ1-5 | 13 | TRBV7-7 | - | -
CASSLQGTNEQFF | TGTGCCAGCAGTCTACAGGGGACCAATGAGCAGTTCTTC | TRBJ2-1 | 13 | TRBV28 | - | TRBD1
CASGVDRGSYNEQFF | TGTGCCAGCGGGGTAGACCGAGGTTCCTACAATGAGCAGTTCTTC | TRBJ2-1 | 15 | TRBV25-1 | - | -
CASSLGTGINYGYTF | TGTGCCAGCAGCTTGGGGACAGGGATTAACTATGGCTACACCTTC | TRBJ1-2 | 15 | TRBV11-2 | - | TRBD1
CASSLSVSYEQYF | TGTGCCAGCAGCCTAAGTGTCTCCTACGAGCAGTACTTC | TRBJ2-7 | 13 | TRBV7-9 | - | -
CAISSFVSGTYNEQFF | TGTGCCATCAGTAGTTTTGTCTCAGGGACCTACAATGAGCAGTTCTTC | TRBJ2-1 | 16 | TRBV10-3 | - | -
CASGDRGNKNIQYF | TGTGCCAGCGGGGACAGGGGGAACAAAAACATTCAGTACTTC | TRBJ2-4 | 14 | TRBV27 | - | TRBD1
CASTFGRWDRRF | TGTGCCAGCACCTTTGGGAGATGGGACAGAAGGTTC | TRBJ1-2 | 12 | TRBV5-8 | few | TRBD1
CASSFLGAKGSYNEQFF | TGTGCCAGCAGCTTTTTAGGAGCGAAAGGGTCCTACAATGAGCAGTTCTTC | TRBJ2-1 | 17 | TRBV5-6 | - | -
CASRKPSTDTQYF | TGTGCCAGCAGGAAACCAAGCACAGATACGCAGTATTTT | TRBJ2-3 | 13 | TRBV6-6 | - | -